These T cell receptor beta chains were read from a single sample in a study of blood T cell repertoires in COVID-19. TCRdb's table, derived via immunoSEQ multiplex PCR, lists solely in-frame clones and lacks some. The top ten hold over 8% of the sample, which has just over 300,000 clones, about 89% seen once. The sequenced sample consisted of PBMCs or T cells enriched from blood (not recorded which). The origin of the receptors is a woman aged 40 to 50 who had recovered from COVID-19. CDR3s include the opening cysteine and the closing phenylalanine or tryptophan. Each record gives: V gene, CDR3 protein.

V: TRBV7-9
CDR3: CASSLEGKTEAFF

V: TRBV9
CDR3: CASSVSGGQAPYEQYF

V: TRBV10-2
CDR3: CASSESLQIYGYTF

V: TRBV7-9
CDR3: CASSPRDFLTYEQYF

V: TRBV4-3
CDR3: CASIPRGQETQYF

V: TRBV3-1/TRBV3-2
CDR3: CASSQGQGASEAFF

V: TRBV28
CDR3: CASAFRGQGNQPQHF

V: TRBV19
CDR3: CASSMGLQGSTDTQYF

V: TRBV5-1
CDR3: CASSGTGVNNEKLFF

V: TRBV9
CDR3: CASSVVARSYEQYF

V: TRBV27
CDR3: CASISGGAYNEQFF

V: TRBV6-2/TRBV6-3
CDR3: CASSLRPGNTGELFF

V: TRBV28
CDR3: CASNIAGTYNEQFF